Below are 18 T cell receptor beta chains sequenced from a single sample in a study of OX40 agonist ivuxolimab in advanced cancers. Repertoires were generated with immunoSEQ multiplex PCR, while TCRdb's copy carries only in-frame clones and drops some. The sample carries 66,000 or so clones, roughly 85% recorded once. The material was CD4+ or CD8+ T cells sorted from blood, obtained in a trial of the OX40 agonist ivuxolimab. The source is an adult with an advanced solid tumor such as melanoma, head and neck, liver or kidney cancer.

The CDR3 bases are TGTGCCAGACGGACTAGCGGGAGCTATGAGCAGTTCTTC. Translation: CARRTSGSYEQFF. The V call is TRBV2, the J call TRBJ2-1, with TRBD2 matching 13 bases. Trimming at V came to 9 bases and at J to 8 bases, leaving 4 bases not matched to a gene. Per germline, CDR1 SNHLY and CDR2 FYNNEI. CDR3 size: 13 residues.

V gene TRBV6-6 combines with J gene TRBJ1-4; D may be TRBD1 (5 bases). Germline V CDR1 and CDR2: MNHNY, SVGAGI (reference sequence). The CDR3 is made up of 12 amino acids. The V and J ends lost 9 bases and 5 bases respectively, with 10 bases between them. For the CDR3, the DNA is TGTGCCAGTGCTTCAGGGAATGAAAAACTGTTTTTT. Protein: CASASGNEKLFF.

The table lists this clone with a few counts. The chain links TRBV20-1 to TRBJ1-1; D ambiguous. Germline V gene lookup returns CDR1 DFQATT and CDR2 SNEGSKA (reference sequence). The length of the CDR3 is 11 residues. V gave up 0 bases and J gave up 8 bases, with 7 bases separating them. The DNA for the CDR3 is TGCAGTGCTAGAGATAGGGCAGAAGCTTTCTTT. Encoded protein: CSARDRAEAFF.

The V and J genes are TRBV28 and TRBJ1-5, with TRBD1 matching over 7 bases. The CDR3 runs to 15 residues. CDR1 is MDHEN, CDR2 SYDVKM, per germline. Trimming at V came to 2 bases and at J to 2 bases, leaving 3 bases not matched to a gene. In DNA, the CDR3 is TGTGCCAGCAGTTTACCCGGGACAGGCAATCAGCCCCAGCATTTT. Residues: CASSLPGTGNQPQHF.

This sequence joins TRBV12-2 and TRBJ2-4; TRBD2 is the table's D call and was not checked against the DNA. TRBV12-2 is a pseudogene segment. This CDR3 comprises 15 residues. The DNA for the CDR3 is TGTGCAAGTCGCCCCCCTAGAGGGCGAAAAAACATTCAGTACTTC. It encodes CASRPPRGRKNIQYF.

The chain links TRBV6-5 to TRBJ2-1, with a weak D call TRBD1 (6 bases). V dropped 4 bases and J dropped 5 bases, with 15 bases sitting between them. Germline CDR1 reads MNHEY; CDR2 reads SVGAGI. CDR3 length: 15 amino acids. CDR3 residues: CASSSPRGADNEQFF. As DNA, the CDR3 is TGTGCCAGCAGTTCCCCCAGGGGTGCCGACAATGAGCAGTTCTTC.

There are a few counts of this clone. The chain links TRBV30 to TRBJ1-1, with TRBD1 as a possible D gene (5 bases). This CDR3 has 12 amino acids. Trimming removed 5 bases from V and 1 base from J, with 8 bases in between. The germline V gene encodes CDR1 GTSNPN and CDR2 SVGIG (reference sequence). The CDR3 reads CAWVRANTEAFF. CDR3 sequence (DNA): TGTGCCTGGGTCAGGGCGAACACTGAAGCTTTCTTT. Filled out from reference TRBV30 and TRBJ1-1, the complete variable domain reads SQTIHQWPATLVQPVGSPLSLECTVEGTSNPNLYWYRQAAGRGLQLLFYSVGIGQISSEVPQNLSASRPQDRQFILSSKKLLLSDSGFYLCAWVRANTEAFFGQGTRLTVV.

CDR3 coding DNA: TGTGCCAGCAGCTTAGGCCTAGCGGGGTCCCAAGAGACCCAGTACTTC. Translation gives CASSLGLAGSQETQYF. The chain couples TRBV13 to TRBJ2-5; 9 nucleotides align to TRBD2. Germline values: CDR1 PRHDT, CDR2 FYEKMQ (reference sequence). J lost 1 base, V lost 0 bases, and 3 bases had no gene match. The CDR3 loop spans 16 amino acids.

This rearrangement joins TRBV29-1 to TRBJ2-5, with D maybe TRBD1 (6 bases). In germline, CDR1 is SQVTM, CDR2 ANQGSEA. V was cut by 8 bases and J by 5 bases, with 21 bases left in between. This CDR3 spans 14 amino acids. The CDR3 loop reads CSTTGLGQVETQYF. The CDR3 region has the DNA TGCAGCACAACAGGGCTGGGACAAGTGGAGACCCAGTACTTC.

The CDR3 nucleotides read TGTGCCAGCAGCCCCTTGGGCTTAGAGACCCAGTACTTC. Amino acids: CASSPLGLETQYF. The V gene is TRBV25-1, the J gene TRBJ2-5; no reliable D call. The CDR3 contains 13 residues. V was shortened by 6 bases and J by 4 bases, with 12 bases between the two germline ends. Germline-derived CDR1 and CDR2 are MGHDK and SYGVNS.

CDR3: CASSLGQTLYNEQFF. CDR3 nucleotides: TGTGCCAGCAGCTTGGGACAGACACTCTACAATGAGCAGTTCTTC. The chain couples TRBV11-1 to TRBJ2-1; 7 bases line up with TRBD1. The CDR3 covers 15 residues. The junction had 5 bases not matched to a gene; V was cut back by 3 bases and J by 3 bases. CDR1 is SGHAT and CDR2 is FQDESV in the germline V gene (reference sequence).

This chain links TRBV14 with TRBJ2-2; 9 bases map to TRBD1. The CDR3 runs 16 residues. V lost 3 bases to trimming and J lost 4 bases; unmatched junction nucleotides: 6. Germline CDR1 is SGHDN and CDR2 is FVKESK. This chain's CDR3 is CASSHANRGRTGELFF. The CDR3 DNA follows: TGTGCCAGCAGCCACGCCAACAGGGGGCGCACCGGGGAGCTGTTTTTT. The entire variable domain, with the rest obtained from reference TRBV14 and TRBJ2-2, is as follows: EAGVTQFPSHSVIEKGQTVTLRCDPISGHDNLYWYRRVMGKEIKFLLHFVKESKQDESGMPNNRFLAERTGGTYSTLKVQPAELEDSGVYFCASSHANRGRTGELFFGEGSRLTVL.

The chain uses TRBV9 and TRBJ2-5; maybe TRBD1 (6 bases). The CDR3 contains 14 residues. Per the germline V gene, CDR1 is SGDLS and CDR2 is YYNGEE. The V gene lost 4 bases and the J gene lost 5 bases, with 15 bases spanning the gap. CDR3 DNA sequence: TGTGCCAGCAGCCCCCTCACAGGGCCCGAGACCCAGTACTTC. Translating it yields CASSPLTGPETQYF.

The chain recombines TRBV4-2 with TRBJ1-4; no firm D call. V lost 0 bases to trimming and J lost 4 bases, with 9 bases between them. The CDR3 spans 15 residues. Germline values: CDR1 LGHNA, CDR2 YNFKEQ. CDR3 coding DNA: TGTGCCAGCAGCCAAGATCCGAGAGGTAATGAAAAACTGTTTTTT. Translated: CASSQDPRGNEKLFF.

J is TRBJ1-3 and V is TRBV30; D gene uncertain. This CDR3 comprises 15 residues. CDR1 GTSNPN and CDR2 SVGIG come from the germline V gene (reference sequence). V was pared by 1 base and J by 4 bases, with 14 bases between. The CDR3 spells CAWSAFNGGGNTIYF. For the CDR3, the DNA is TGTGCCTGGAGTGCGTTTAATGGCGGAGGAAACACCATATATTTT.

J is TRBJ2-3 and V is TRBV4-3; D ambiguous. Trimming stripped 3 bases from V and 4 bases from J, with 5 bases between. Looked up from germline, CDR1 is LGHNA and CDR2 is YSLEER. The CDR3 sequence is 12 residues long. The CDR3 sequence: CASSQGADTQYF. CDR3 in DNA: TGCGCCAGCAGCCAGGGTGCAGATACGCAGTATTTT.

This chain joins TRBV9 and TRBJ2-7; D remains unclear. Trimming stripped 4 bases from V and 3 bases from J, with 5 bases between. The germline V gene has CDR1 SGDLS and CDR2 YYNGEE. The CDR3 runs to 11 residues. The CDR3 bases are TGTGCCAGCAGCCCGCACTACGAGCAGTACTTC. This encodes CASSPHYEQYF. The whole variable domain, filled in from reference TRBV9 and TRBJ2-7, reads DSGVTQTPKHLITATGQRVTLRCSPRSGDLSVYWYQQSLDQGLQFLIQYYNGEERAKGNILERFSAQQFPDLHSELNLSSLELGDSALYFCASSPHYEQYFGPGTRLTVT.

The V call is TRBV7-2, the J call TRBJ2-7; TRBD1 matches 8 bases. The junction had 3 bases not matched to a gene; V was cut back by 3 bases and J by 2 bases. The germline CDR1 and CDR2 sequences are SGHTA and FQGNSA. The CDR3 loop spans 14 amino acids. As DNA, the CDR3 is TGTGCCAGCAGCTTTGCAGGGGGCCCCTACGAGCAGTACTTC. As protein: CASSFAGGPYEQYF. Complete variable domain (other parts from reference TRBV7-2 and TRBJ2-7): GAGVSQSPSNKVTEKGKDVELRCDPISGHTALYWYRQSLGQGLEFLIYFQGNSAPDKSGLPSDRFSAERTGGSVSTLTIQRTQQEDSAVYLCASSFAGGPYEQYFGPGTRLTVT.